This TCR beta chain was observed in a study of T cells in localized non-small cell lung cancer (dated by TCRdb to about 2020). Looking at the study overall: The study analyzed T cell repertoires of 200 to 250 early-stage NSCLC patients, comparing tumors and uninvolved tumor-adjacent lungs. Of the NSCLC patients, about 130 were male and approximately 97 were female, and the mean age was approximately 66 years. All 250 or so NSCLC patients in the cohort were treatment-naive and had localized lung tumors that were resected.

Results and caveats for the whole study, not just this receptor: Because of the exploratory design, TCR variables were selected using unadjusted p-values without false-discovery rate correction. Because multi-region tumor sequencing was not done, intratumor heterogeneity could not be ruled out. Higher blood T cell density associated with longer overall survival, while higher adjacent-lung clonality associated with shorter survival. The highest T cell clonality was observed in uninvolved tumor-adjacent lung, where clonality exceeded that of tumor, suggesting that antigenic responses were more focused in uninvolved tumor-adjacent lung. Of the top 100 tumor clones, a median of roughly 53 were detected in paired uninvolved adjacent lung; 28 were also among that lung's top 100.

At diagnosis, peripheral blood, uninvolved tumor-adjacent lung and tumor were collected and were preserved as a mix of fresh-frozen and FFPE material. Blood samples were analyzed as peripheral blood mononuclear cells for TCR repertoire profiling. As concerns this clone: Its antigen has not been determined. Base qualities were left out, and no much larger clone turns up one base away.

The CDR3 runs 18 residues from the cysteine to the phenylalanine. CDR3 DNA is the only sequence kept; it has 54 bases, read in frame from the first base. The germline V gene provides CDR1 SGHRS and CDR2 YFSETQ. Trimming at the junction amounts to 0 bases on V and 5 bases on J, and the germline ends lie 21 bases apart. The immunoSEQ Assay was used to sequence TCR beta CDR3 regions from DNA. The study's processing was this. To compute T cell density, TCR beta template counts were normalized to usable DNA, which was estimated by amplifying housekeeping genes. The preseqR package was used to estimate richness by extrapolating to 400,000 templates for PBMC samples and to 120,000 templates for tissue samples. Clonality was calculated as one minus Pielou's evenness. To identify tissue-enriched TCRs, differential abundance testing was run on productive amino-acid clonotypes with a minimum total count of 5 and an alpha of 0.1. Repertoire overlap between compartments was quantified with the Jaccard Index and Morisita Overlap Index. GLIPH grouped TCR beta CDR3s together with public tetramer-defined viral CDR3s, and a viral motif had to include at least three viral sequences and show V-gene enrichment. Drawn from immuneACCESS, this table holds only the in-frame rearrangements with V and J called that TCRdb kept. Clones are partly lost; checked studies trace under half to an unresolved V gene and leave the rest unexplained. Clone size and the V and J calls come from that table; the DNA yielded D and trimming. Within this sample are about 57,000 clones, with roughly 92% of them counted one time only. The ten top clones hold just under 20% of the sample.

The sequence is built from TRBV5-1 and TRBJ2-1, with the identity of the D gene unclear. The sample in question was peripheral blood, obtained before any cancer treatment. The TCR was taken from a man between 40 and 70 years old with stage I lung adenocarcinoma. Here the CDR3 is given as CASSLADRWRIPDNEQFF. The nucleotide sequence is given as TGCGCCAGCAGCTTGGCCGATAGGTGGCGGATCCCGGACAATGAGCAGTTCTTC.